Each of the 10 T cell receptor beta chains below was sequenced from the same sample in a study of Graves' ophthalmopathy and Graves' hyperthyroidism. RNA transcripts yielded amplified TCR beta CDR3 regions. An opening RT-PCR round employed HTBI primers and preceded a second-round multiplex PCR. In TCRdb, the multiplex PCR reads were re-called with MiXCR into one record per CDR3 protein. The sample lists about 620,000 distinct CDR3 sequences; 22% were seen once. The source material was peripheral blood. The source is a woman aged 18-29 years with stable Graves' hyperthyroidism. Some clones in this sample may be carry-over from other donors' samples.

This clonotype showed up just a few times. The chain joins TRBV5-4 to TRBJ1-2, with D perhaps TRBD1 (6 bases). The CDR3 is 15 amino acids. CDR1 SGHNT and CDR2 YYREEE come from the germline V gene (reference sequence). With 2 bases removed from V and 4 bases from J, the gap between germline ends came to 15 bases. The CDR3 coding sequence is TGTGCCAGCAGCTTCGCCGGAGGGGGAGCCTATGGCTACACCTTC. This encodes CASSFAGGGAYGYTF.

Many counts were recorded for this clonotype. This chain uses TRBV30 with TRBJ1-1; D gene uncertain. Germline values: CDR1 GTSNPN, CDR2 SVGIG (reference sequence). The CDR3 loop spans 12 amino acids. V gave up 2 bases and J gave up 4 bases, with 8 bases separating them. CDR3 DNA: TGTGCCTGGAGTTGGGGAGGCACTGAAGCTTTCTTT. Translation gives CAWSWGGTEAFF.

V gene TRBV6-1 combines with J gene TRBJ2-7; D call uncertain. V lost 6 bases, J lost 2 bases, and 11 bases lay in between. This CDR3 is 13 amino acids long. The germline CDR1 and CDR2 sequences are MNHNS and SASEGT. The CDR3 is CASRTNPPYEQYF. CDR3 nucleotide sequence: TGTGCCAGCAGGACAAATCCCCCCTACGAGCAGTACTTC.

The gene calls are TRBV2 and TRBJ2-2; 12 positions agree with TRBD2. Germline CDR1 is SNHLY and CDR2 is FYNNEI. The CDR3 covers 22 residues. V shed 1 base and J 3 bases; nucleotides not matched to a gene: 18. CDR3 DNA sequence: TGTGCCAGCAGTGAAGGGGACAAGAGGACTAGCGGGACCAACCGTGACACCGGGGAGCTGTTTTTT. Encoded protein: CASSEGDKRTSGTNRDTGELFF.

The table lists this clonotype with a count of one. V is TRBV20-1 and J is TRBJ2-5; no reliable D call. CDR1 is DFQATT, CDR2 SNEGSKA, per germline (reference sequence). There are 14 residues in the CDR3. The V gene lost 3 bases and the J gene lost 3 bases, with 14 bases spanning the gap. The CDR3, as DNA: TGCAGTGCTAGGGGAAGCCCCATGGAAGAGACCCAGTACTTC. It yields the protein CSARGSPMEETQYF.

Comment on this clonotype: A read error is possible here, since a much larger clone lies one base away. This sequence joins TRBV28 and TRBJ1-1; TRBD1 might be the D (5 bases). CDR3 length: 14 residues. Germline V gene lookup returns CDR1 MDHEN and CDR2 SYDVKM. The CDR3 loop is CASSFRGREGEAVF. CDR3 coding DNA: TGTGCCAGCAGTTTCCGGGGACGGGAAGGTGAAGCTGTCTTT.

Regarding this clonotype: With a much larger clone just one base away, this may be a read error. As the CDR3 is not closed by the conserved phenylalanine or tryptophan, this likely results from a read error. The genes are TRBV10-3 and TRBJ2-2; no clear D gene. Germline V CDR1 and CDR2: ENHRY, SYGVKD. CDR3 length: 16 amino acids. The V end lost 3 bases, the J end lost 0 bases, and 11 bases lay between the germline ends. The CDR3 region has the DNA TGTGCCATCAGTGATCCTGCTACAACGAACACCGGGGAGCTGTTTTTG. Translated, it gives CAISDPATTNTGELFL.

The rearrangement joins TRBV29-1 to TRBJ1-2; unclear D gene. This CDR3 is built from 13 residues. V lost 6 bases and J 4 bases, leaving 15 bases between the germline ends. CDR1 and CDR2 from the germline V gene are SQVTM and ANQGSEA. The DNA for the CDR3 is TGCAGCGTCTATCCGGGAGTAGGCTATGGCTACACCTTC. This sequence encodes CSVYPGVGYGYTF.

J is TRBJ2-4 and V is TRBV5-1, with D maybe TRBD1 (6 bases). Trimming shortened V by 4 bases and J by 9 bases, and 14 bases separated the two germline ends. CDR1 SGHRS and CDR2 YFSETQ come from the germline V gene. This CDR3 has 13 amino acids. CDR3 nucleotides: TGCGCCAGCAGCCCCGAGTCAGGGGCCATTCAGTACTTC. This encodes CASSPESGAIQYF.

The sample holds many counts of this clonotype. The J gene is TRBJ2-4, the V gene TRBV2, with D perhaps matching TRBD1 (5 bases). Deletions cut 0 bases from V and 3 bases from J, with 9 bases between. Germline V gene sequence: CDR1 SNHLY, CDR2 FYNNEI. CDR3 length equals 15 residues. In DNA form, the CDR3 reads TGTGCCAGCAGTGAAGCAGGGGTGGGCAAAAACATTCAGTACTTC. Protein product: CASSEAGVGKNIQYF.